Each of the 29 T cell receptor beta chains below was sequenced from the same sample in a study of human T cells and chemical hapten exposure. TCRdb re-derived calls from the RACE reads in MiXCR, one entry per CDR3 protein. The table includes approximately 400,000 distinct CDR3 sequences, approximately 5.1% detected once. Specified time point: patch test 1, 2 weeks after DPC sensitization. Treatment here: therapeutic diphenylcyclopropenone sensitization with weekly scalp DPC. The sample was whole blood, taken in connection with sensitization to the hapten diphenylcyclopropenone (DPC). The origin of the receptors is a woman aged 45-59 years with alopecia areata. Some clones in this sample may be carry-over from other donors' samples.

V is TRBV6-5 and J is TRBJ2-2, with 12 bases fitting TRBD2. V lost 2 bases and J lost 4; bases outside the gene matches: 2. CDR1 is MNHEY, CDR2 SVGAGI, per germline. The length of the CDR3 is 16 residues. The CDR3 protein is CASSYQLAGGTGELFF. The CDR3 nucleotides are TGTGCCAGCAGTTACCAACTAGCGGGGGGCACCGGGGAGCTGTTTTTT.

This clonotype was recorded at least ten times. The rearrangement links TRBV27 to TRBJ2-1, with a tentative D call TRBD2 (7 bases). Germline CDR1 and CDR2: MNHEY and SMNVEV (reference sequence). The CDR3 runs to 14 residues. Trimming stripped 7 bases from V and 2 bases from J, with 12 bases between. CDR3 bases: TGTGCCAGCAAAGGGGGGGTCACCTACAATGAGCAGTTCTTC. Amino acids: CASKGGVTYNEQFF.

The sample holds many counts of this clonotype. This rearrangement joins TRBV7-9 to TRBJ2-7; 7 bases are a match to TRBD1. Looked up from germline, CDR1 is SEHNR and CDR2 is FQNEAQ (reference sequence). J lost 0 bases, V lost 5 bases, and 7 bases had no gene match. CDR3 length: 15 residues. CDR3 in DNA: TGTGCCAGCAGCCCTAGGACAGGTCGCTCCTACGAGCAGTACTTC. Translating gives CASSPRTGRSYEQYF.

This clonotype was detected a few times. This rearrangement joins TRBV6-1 to TRBJ1-5; D not certain. This CDR3 has 16 amino acids. Germline V gives CDR1 MNHNS, CDR2 SASEGT. V was pared by 2 bases and J by 0 bases, with 11 bases between. As DNA, the CDR3 is TGTGCCAGCAGTGAAAGGGTGCTAAATAGCAATCAGCCCCAGCATTTT. This encodes CASSERVLNSNQPQHF.

This clonotype came up many times. V gene TRBV7-9 combines with J gene TRBJ2-6; D might be TRBD2 (6 bases). Germline V gene data show CDR1 as SEHNR and CDR2 as FQNEAQ (reference sequence). Trimming left V 5 bases short and J 18 bases short, with 26 bases between. The CDR3 length is 15 residues. The chain's CDR3 is CASSPLGGGSNSWTF. Here the CDR3 DNA reads TGTGCCAGCAGCCCCCTTGGGGGAGGTAGTAATAGCTGGACTTTC.

There are many counts of this clonotype. The chain uses TRBV28 and TRBJ2-1; 8 bases line up with TRBD1. The germline V gene has CDR1 MDHEN and CDR2 SYDVKM. The CDR3 has 15 amino acids. V shed 3 bases and J 3 bases; nucleotides not matched to a gene: 4. The DNA for the CDR3 is TGTGCCAGCAGTTTCCGGGACAGGCTCTACAATGAGCAGTTCTTC. Amino acid sequence: CASSFRDRLYNEQFF.

The V call is TRBV15, the J call TRBJ1-1, with 9 nucleotides matching TRBD1. Trimming at V came to 5 bases and at J to 3 bases, leaving 10 bases not matched to a gene. Germline loops: CDR1 LNHNV, CDR2 YYDKDF (reference sequence). The length of the CDR3 is 16 residues. This CDR3 is CATSRPARQGDTEAFF. The CDR3 nucleotides read TGTGCCACCAGCCGCCCCGCCCGACAGGGGGACACTGAAGCTTTCTTT.

This clonotype occurred many times. The rearrangement links TRBV5-1 to TRBJ2-3; D remains ambiguous. V was cut by 0 bases and J by 3 bases, with 11 bases left in between. The V gene's germline CDR1 is SGHRS and CDR2 YFSETQ. The CDR3 is 15 residues long. CDR3 sequence: CASSLGIAITDTQYF. The CDR3 DNA sequence: TGCGCCAGCAGCTTGGGTATTGCGATTACAGATACGCAGTATTTT.

This clonotype was seen repeatedly, ten times or more. The chain joins TRBV9 to TRBJ1-4, with D unresolved. The germline V gene encodes CDR1 SGDLS and CDR2 YYNGEE. The ends were cut back, 0 bases at V and 5 bases at J, with 14 bases in the middle. CDR3 length: 16 amino acids. The CDR3 DNA reads as TGTGCCAGCAGCGTAGGCTCAGGTCAGCTGAATGAAAAACTGTTTTTT. Residues: CASSVGSGQLNEKLFF. Using reference TRBV9 and TRBJ1-4 for the parts outside the CDR3, the full variable domain is DSGVTQTPKHLITATGQRVTLRCSPRSGDLSVYWYQQSLDQGLQFLIQYYNGEERAKGNILERFSAQQFPDLHSELNLSSLELGDSALYFCASSVGSGQLNEKLFFGSGTQLSVL.

This sequence joins TRBV2 and TRBJ1-4, with D tentatively TRBD1 (5 bases). The germline V gene has CDR1 SNHLY and CDR2 FYNNEI. The CDR3 is 15 residues long. Trimming left V 7 bases short and J 7 bases short, with 19 bases between. The CDR3 DNA is TGTGCCAGCAAAGGTGGCAGGGCTTCTAGTGAAAAACTGTTTTTT. This gives the protein CASKGGRASSEKLFF.

This clonotype was observed a few times. The chain carries TRBV10-3 and TRBJ1-4; D is ambiguous. This CDR3 spans 13 amino acids. V was shortened by 6 bases and J by 8 bases, with 13 bases between the two germline ends. The germline V gene has CDR1 ENHRY and CDR2 SYGVKD. CDR3 sequence: CAISGNSGEKLFF. CDR3 bases: TGTGCCATCAGCGGGAACTCGGGGGAAAAACTGTTTTTT.

The chain carries TRBV7-8 and TRBJ2-5; D assignment may be TRBD1 or TRBD2 (5 bases each). Germline V gene lookup returns CDR1 SGHVS and CDR2 FQNEAQ. The CDR3 contains 14 residues. V was clipped by 5 bases and J by 1 base, with 11 bases between them. The CDR3 sequence: CASSPGRIQETQYF. The CDR3 DNA follows: TGTGCCAGCAGCCCGGGACGGATCCAAGAGACCCAGTACTTC.

This clonotype showed up many times. This sequence joins TRBV6-2 or TRBV6-3 and TRBJ2-7; maybe TRBD1 (5 bases). The CDR3 consists of 14 residues. The V gene's germline CDR1 is MNHEY and CDR2 SVGEGT. Trimming cost V 2 bases and J 6 bases, with 14 bases left between them. The CDR3 DNA is TGTGCCAGCAGTTACCCAGGGTCTTGGGGCGAGCAGTACTTC. Translated: CASSYPGSWGEQYF.

Many counts were recorded for this clonotype. The chain has TRBV29-1 and TRBJ2-3; perhaps D is TRBD1 or TRBD2 (5 bases each). The CDR3 consists of 14 residues. V was cut by 6 bases and J by 6 bases, with 19 bases left in between. Germline lookup yields CDR1 SQVTM and CDR2 ANQGSEA. CDR3 sequence (DNA): TGCAGCGTAGCGACTTGGGACGGCCGCGATACGCAGTATTTT. Translated: CSVATWDGRDTQYF.

This clonotype was picked up many times. The chain links TRBV28 to TRBJ2-3; TRBD1 matches at 7 bases. V gave up 7 bases and J gave up 8 bases; unmatched junction bases: 12. From germline, CDR1 is MDHEN and CDR2 SYDVKM. This CDR3 is 14 amino acids long. CDR3: CASITGQPLGTQYF. The CDR3 DNA reads TGTGCCAGCATTACGGGACAGCCGCTCGGTACGCAGTATTTT.

This clonotype came up many times. The V and J genes are TRBV21-1 and TRBJ1-5. TRBV21-1 represents a pseudogene. The CDR3 is 14 amino acids. In DNA, the CDR3 is TGTGCCAGCCGCCGAATTTATAGCAATCAGCCCCAGCATTTT. Its translation: CASRRIYSNQPQHF.

This clonotype was seen a handful of times. The V call is TRBV6-2 or TRBV6-3, the J call TRBJ1-5; no definite D call. The ends were cut back, 6 bases at V and 5 bases at J, with 8 bases in the middle. Germline assignment: CDR1 MNHEY and CDR2 SVGEGT. The CDR3 length is 12 residues. The CDR3 reads CASRESDQPQHF. DNA of the CDR3: TGTGCCAGCAGAGAGAGCGATCAGCCCCAGCATTTT.

In its sample, this clonotype was seen many times. V usage is TRBV2 and J usage is TRBJ2-3; unclear D gene. V lost 8 bases to trimming and J lost 6 bases, with 9 bases between them. CDR3 length: 11 amino acids. Germline V gene data show CDR1 as SNHLY and CDR2 as FYNNEI. The CDR3 protein is CASPDGDTQYF. CDR3 bases: TGTGCCAGCCCCGATGGGGATACGCAGTATTTT.

The chain links TRBV29-1 to TRBJ2-7; TRBD2 is a possible D gene (5 bases). The V and J ends lost 7 bases and 4 bases respectively, with 14 bases between them. The CDR3 has 12 residues. Germline CDR1 and CDR2: SQVTM and ANQGSEA. CDR3 DNA: TGCAGCGCTGGTAACAGAGGGTACGAGCAGTACTTC. This codes for CSAGNRGYEQYF.

This clonotype was picked up a small number of times. The chain combines TRBV15 with TRBJ1-5; D gene unclear. Per the germline V gene, CDR1 is LNHNV and CDR2 is YYDKDF (reference sequence). This CDR3 is 12 amino acids long. V lost 0 bases and J 5 bases, leaving 2 bases between the germline ends. CDR3 protein: CATSRDDQPQHF. CDR3 in DNA: TGTGCCACCAGCAGAGATGATCAGCCCCAGCATTTT.

In this sample, this clonotype turned up many times. V gene TRBV11-2 combines with J gene TRBJ1-3; possible D gene TRBD1, 5 bases. Germline V gives CDR1 SGHAT, CDR2 FQNNGV. With 6 bases removed from V and 4 bases from J, the gap between germline ends came to 16 bases. The CDR3 loop spans 15 amino acids. CDR3 region: CASSTGTSPGNTIYF. In DNA form, the CDR3 reads TGTGCCAGCAGTACCGGGACCTCTCCGGGAAACACCATATATTTT.

This clonotype was observed at least ten times. The CDR3 DNA is TGCGCCAGCAGCGTTGGGGGAGACACAGATACGCAGTATTTT. Its protein is CASSVGGDTDTQYF. This chain uses TRBV10-1 with TRBJ2-3; D might be TRBD1 or TRBD2, each matching 5 bases. This CDR3 spans 14 amino acids. Germline CDR1 is WNHNN and CDR2 is SYGVQD (reference sequence). V shed 6 bases and J shed 2 bases, with 12 bases lying between them.

This clonotype was detected ten times or more. The J gene is TRBJ2-1, the V gene TRBV5-1; weak D call: TRBD2 (7 bases). The CDR3 spans 13 residues. V dropped 6 bases and J dropped 7 bases, with 14 bases sitting between them. Germline-derived CDR1 and CDR2 are SGHRS and YFSETQ. The CDR3 DNA reads TGCGCCAGCACAACGGGGGGCTGGAATGAGCAGTTCTTC. Translated: CASTTGGWNEQFF.

To note about this clonotype: Just one base apart from a much larger clone, this may be a read error. V is TRBV5-5 and J is TRBJ1-1; D is ambiguous. V was cut by 1 base and J by 6 bases, with 13 bases left in between. CDR3 length equals 14 residues. Germline assignment: CDR1 SGHKS and CDR2 YYEKEE (reference sequence). CDR3 loop: CASSLRGRWAEAFF. The CDR3 nucleotides read TGTGCCAGCAGCTTGCGCGGCAGGTGGGCTGAAGCTTTCTTT.

This clonotype turned up a few times. The rearrangement links TRBV27 to TRBJ1-5; tentative D call: TRBD1 (6 bases). Trimming cost V 5 bases and J 4 bases, with 15 bases left between them. This CDR3 comprises 15 residues. Germline CDR1 is MNHEY and CDR2 is SMNVEV (reference sequence). CDR3 residues: CASSQFRQGNQPQHF. The DNA for the CDR3 is TGTGCCAGCAGTCAGTTCCGGCAGGGGAATCAGCCCCAGCATTTT.

At least ten counts were recorded for this clonotype. The chain is built from TRBV20-1 and TRBJ1-2; 7 bases match TRBD1. Germline-derived CDR1 and CDR2 are DFQATT and SNEGSKA (reference sequence). The CDR3 totals 13 residues. The junction had 3 bases not matched to a gene; V was cut back by 0 bases and J by 5 bases. CDR3 residues: CSAREGQRYGYTF. In DNA form, the CDR3 reads TGCAGTGCTAGAGAGGGACAGAGGTATGGCTACACCTTC.

This clonotype was recorded a few times. J is TRBJ2-7 and V is TRBV5-6; tentatively, D is TRBD1 (6 bases). This CDR3 is built from 14 residues. Trimming took 4 bases from V and 3 from J, leaving 14 bases between them. CDR1 and CDR2 (germline): SGHDT, YYEEEE. The CDR3 DNA reads as TGTGCCAGCAGCGGTGGGTCGGGACACTACGAGCAGTACTTC. Its translation: CASSGGSGHYEQYF.

In its sample, this clonotype was seen a few times. The rearrangement links TRBV6-2 or TRBV6-3 to TRBJ1-5, with 11 bases that match TRBD1. The CDR3 runs 14 residues. Germline loops: CDR1 MNHEY, CDR2 SVGEGT. V was clipped by 7 bases and J by 5 bases; unmatched bases: 4. CDR3 amino acids: CASKGTGGDQPQHF. In DNA form, the CDR3 reads TGTGCCAGCAAGGGGACAGGGGGTGATCAGCCCCAGCATTTT.

The chain links TRBV20-1 to TRBJ1-5; D is uncertain. V was clipped by 7 bases and J by 3 bases, with 16 bases between them. CDR1 DFQATT and CDR2 SNEGSKA come from the germline V gene (reference sequence). The CDR3 consists of 14 residues. The CDR3 DNA follows: TGCAGTGTTGTGAGAGACGGCAACAATCAGCCCCAGCATTTT. Protein sequence: CSVVRDGNNQPQHF.